The subject of this entry is one T cell receptor beta chain. Antigen unknown. The record originates from a study of radiotherapy plus CTLA-4 blockade in lung cancer. General study findings and limits: Reported findings show early blood T cell clone dynamics, with interferon-beta, best predicted response.

Assay: immunoSEQ multiplex PCR; the TCRdb copy retains only in-frame clones and omits some. Among some 77,000 clones listed, approximately 83% were seen once. Trimming took 0 bases from V and 4 from J, leaving 7 bases between them. CDR1 and CDR2 from the germline V gene are SGDLS and YYNGEE. The CDR3 extends over 13 amino acids. The sequences come from peripheral blood, collected from a patient treated with radiotherapy plus ipilimumab. The TCR sequence derives from a human donor with non-small cell lung cancer who had a partial response to radiotherapy plus ipilimumab. This chain uses TRBV9 with TRBJ1-1; unclear D gene. In DNA, the CDR3 is TGTGCCAGCAGCGTAGAGAGTGGCACTGAAGCTTTCTTT. This encodes CASSVESGTEAFF. The full variable domain, in which reference TRBV9 and TRBJ1-1 provide the parts outside the CDR3, is DSGVTQTPKHLITATGQRVTLRCSPRSGDLSVYWYQQSLDQGLQFLIQYYNGEERAKGNILERFSAQQFPDLHSELNLSSLELGDSALYFCASSVESGTEAFFGQGTRLTVV.